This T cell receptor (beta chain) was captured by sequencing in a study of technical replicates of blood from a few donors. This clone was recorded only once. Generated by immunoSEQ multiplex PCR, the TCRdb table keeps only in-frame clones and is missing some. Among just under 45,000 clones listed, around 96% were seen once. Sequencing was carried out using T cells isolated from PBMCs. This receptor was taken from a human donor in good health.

Here the CDR3 DNA reads TGTGCCAGCAGTTCCCCAGGGGAGGGAGCCAAAAACATTCAGTACTTC. As protein: CASSSPGEGAKNIQYF. The V and J genes are TRBV27 and TRBJ2-4; D is perhaps TRBD2 (7 bases). The germline V gene encodes CDR1 MNHEY and CDR2 SMNVEV (reference sequence). This CDR3 is built from 16 residues. V was pared by 4 bases and J by 0 bases, with 13 bases between.